This TCR beta chain stems from a study of blood T cells in healthy people across ages. The second PCR ran roughly 6 to 12 cycles with a sample-barcoded 5' primer and J-beta primers. Every cDNA molecule bore a tag from a template-switch adaptor containing 12 random nucleotides. TCRdb processed the 5' RACE reads anew with MiXCR; each CDR3 protein has one entry. The data show 450,000 to 650,000 distinct CDR3 sequences, around 24% seen once. Germline CDR1 reads SGHAT; CDR2 reads FQDESV (reference sequence). CDR3 length: 13 residues. Deletions cut 4 bases from V and 6 bases from J, with 12 bases between. The sample was also reused in another study, on T cells of mothers and their children.

Sequences were obtained from blood. This clonotype was sampled from a boy younger than 18 in good health. V is TRBV11-1 and J is TRBJ1-2; TRBD1 might be the D (5 bases). The CDR3 is CASSSGTAHGYTF. CDR3 bases: TGTGCCAGCAGCTCCGGGACGGCCCATGGCTACACCTTC.